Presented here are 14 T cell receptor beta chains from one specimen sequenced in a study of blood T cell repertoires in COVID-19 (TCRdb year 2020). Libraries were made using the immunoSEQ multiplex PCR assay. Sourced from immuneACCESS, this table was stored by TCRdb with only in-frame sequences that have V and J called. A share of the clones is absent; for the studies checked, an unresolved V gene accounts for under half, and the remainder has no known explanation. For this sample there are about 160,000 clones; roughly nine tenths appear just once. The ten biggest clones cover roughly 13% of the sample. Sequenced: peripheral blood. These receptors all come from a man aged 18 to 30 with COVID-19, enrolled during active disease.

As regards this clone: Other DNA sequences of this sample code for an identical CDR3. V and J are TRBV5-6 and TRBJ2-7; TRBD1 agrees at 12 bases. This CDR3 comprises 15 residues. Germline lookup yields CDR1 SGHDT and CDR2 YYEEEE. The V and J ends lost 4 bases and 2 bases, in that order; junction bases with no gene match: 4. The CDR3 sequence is CASSPGTGGPYEQYF. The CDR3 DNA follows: TGTGCCAGCAGCCCCGGGACAGGGGGCCCCTACGAGCAGTACTTC.

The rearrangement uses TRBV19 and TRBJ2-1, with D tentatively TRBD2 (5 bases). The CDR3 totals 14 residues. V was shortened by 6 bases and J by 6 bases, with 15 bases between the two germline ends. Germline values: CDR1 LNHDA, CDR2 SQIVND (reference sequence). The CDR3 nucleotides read TGTGCCAGTAGCCCCTTCGGAGGCTCCAATGAGCAGTTCTTC. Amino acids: CASSPFGGSNEQFF.

As DNA, the CDR3 is TGTGCCAGCTCACCGGGGCTAGACAACAATGAGCAGTTCTTC. Translation gives CASSPGLDNNEQFF. The genes are TRBV18 and TRBJ2-1; a weak D match, TRBD1 (5 bases). V gave up 3 bases and J gave up 5 bases, with 11 bases separating them. The CDR3 runs 14 residues. CDR1 is KGHSH, CDR2 LQKENI, per germline.

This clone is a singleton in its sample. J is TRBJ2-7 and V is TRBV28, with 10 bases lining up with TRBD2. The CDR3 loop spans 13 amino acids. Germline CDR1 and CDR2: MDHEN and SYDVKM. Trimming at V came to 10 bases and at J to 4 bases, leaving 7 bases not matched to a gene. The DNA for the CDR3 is TGTGCCACCGGAGCGGGAGGGCCTTACGAGCAGTACTTC. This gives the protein CATGAGGPYEQYF. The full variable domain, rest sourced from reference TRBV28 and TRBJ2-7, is DVKVTQSSRYLVKRTGEKVFLECVQDMDHENMFWYRQDPGLGLRLIYFSYDVKMKEKGDIPEGYSVSREKKERFSLILESASTNQTSMYLCATGAGGPYEQYFGPGTRLTVT.

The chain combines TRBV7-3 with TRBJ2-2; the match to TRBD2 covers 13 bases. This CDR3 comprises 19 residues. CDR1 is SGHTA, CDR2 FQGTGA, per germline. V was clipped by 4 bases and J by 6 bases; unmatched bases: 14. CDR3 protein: CASSSKSVRTSGSPGELFF. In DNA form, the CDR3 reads TGTGCCAGCAGCTCAAAGAGCGTCCGGACTAGCGGGAGTCCCGGGGAGCTGTTTTTT.

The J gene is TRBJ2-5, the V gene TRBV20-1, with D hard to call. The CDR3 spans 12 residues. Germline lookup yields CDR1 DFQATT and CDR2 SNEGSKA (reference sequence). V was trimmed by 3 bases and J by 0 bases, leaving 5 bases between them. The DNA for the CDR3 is TGCAGTGCTAGTACGGACCAAGAGACCCAGTACTTC. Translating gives CSASTDQETQYF.

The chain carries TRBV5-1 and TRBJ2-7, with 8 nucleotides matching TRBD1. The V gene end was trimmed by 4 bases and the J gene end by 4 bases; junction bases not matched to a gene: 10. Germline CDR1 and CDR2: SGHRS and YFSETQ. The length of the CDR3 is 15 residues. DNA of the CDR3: TGCGCCAGCAGCCCGTCAGGGGGCCGGGGGTACGAGCAGTACTTC. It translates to CASSPSGGRGYEQYF.

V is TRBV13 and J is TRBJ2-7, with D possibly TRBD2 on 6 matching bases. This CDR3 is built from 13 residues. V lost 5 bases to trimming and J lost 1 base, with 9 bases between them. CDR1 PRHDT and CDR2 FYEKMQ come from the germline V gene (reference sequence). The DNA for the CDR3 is TGTGCCAGCAGCGTCGGGAGATCCTACGAGCAGTACTTC. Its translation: CASSVGRSYEQYF.

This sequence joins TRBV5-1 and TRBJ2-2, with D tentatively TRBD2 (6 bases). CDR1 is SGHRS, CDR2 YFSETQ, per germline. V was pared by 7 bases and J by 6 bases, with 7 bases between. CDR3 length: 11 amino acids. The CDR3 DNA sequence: TGCGCCAGCGGGGAGGCCGGGGAGCTGTTTTTT. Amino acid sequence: CASGEAGELFF.

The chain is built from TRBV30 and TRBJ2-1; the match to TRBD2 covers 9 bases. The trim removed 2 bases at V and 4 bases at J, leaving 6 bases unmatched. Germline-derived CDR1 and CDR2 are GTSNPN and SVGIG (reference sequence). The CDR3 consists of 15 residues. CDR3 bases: TGTGCCTGGAGTACCGGACTAGCGCATTACAATGAGCAGTTCTTC. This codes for CAWSTGLAHYNEQFF.

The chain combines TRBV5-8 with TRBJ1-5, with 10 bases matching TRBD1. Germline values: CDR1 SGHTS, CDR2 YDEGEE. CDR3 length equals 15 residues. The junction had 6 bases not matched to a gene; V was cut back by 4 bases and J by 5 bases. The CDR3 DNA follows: TGTGCCAGCAGCCCGGGACAGGGGATTGATCAGCCCCAGCATTTT. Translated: CASSPGQGIDQPQHF.

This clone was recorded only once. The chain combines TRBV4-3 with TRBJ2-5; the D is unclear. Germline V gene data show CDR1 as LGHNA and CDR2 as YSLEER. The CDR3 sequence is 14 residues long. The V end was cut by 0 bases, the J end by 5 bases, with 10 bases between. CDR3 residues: CASSQEGRHETQYF. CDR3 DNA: TGCGCCAGCAGCCAAGAAGGCAGGCACGAGACCCAGTACTTC.

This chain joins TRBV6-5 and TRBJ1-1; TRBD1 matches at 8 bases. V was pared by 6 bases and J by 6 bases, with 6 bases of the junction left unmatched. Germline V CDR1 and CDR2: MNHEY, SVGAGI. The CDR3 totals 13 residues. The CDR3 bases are TGTGCCAGCAGCTGGACAGGGAGCGCTGAAGCTTTCTTT. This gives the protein CASSWTGSAEAFF.

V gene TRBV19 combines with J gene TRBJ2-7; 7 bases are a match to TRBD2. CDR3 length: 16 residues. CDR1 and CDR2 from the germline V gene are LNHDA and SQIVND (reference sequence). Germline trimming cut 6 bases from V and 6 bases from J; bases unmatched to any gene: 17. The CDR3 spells CASRRFGGGSDLEQYF. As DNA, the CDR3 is TGTGCCAGTAGACGTTTCGGCGGCGGGAGCGACCTCGAGCAGTACTTC.